The T cell receptor (beta chain) under discussion was sequenced for a study of T cell responses to AZD1222 COVID-19 vaccine. Trimming took 5 bases from V and 3 from J, leaving 7 bases between them. Germline V gene sequence: CDR1 DFQATT, CDR2 SNEGSKA (reference sequence). The CDR3 totals 11 residues. Study results and limitations: Baseline seropositivity occurred in only a handful of AZD1222 recipients. Dominant at 160-218 and 743-854, vaccine-associated CD4 TCRs also spanned spike.

The table came from immunoSEQ multiplex PCR; TCRdb's copy has only in-frame clones and leaves some out. The data contain 170,000 or so clones, roughly 88% of them seen just once; the ten biggest clones take up approximately 10%. Note on this clone: Its specificity is unknown.

This specimen consisted of peripheral blood, obtained 28 days after the second AZD1222 dose. This chain joins TRBV20-1 and TRBJ1-1; D not certain. The receptor was isolated from an adult who received the AZD1222 COVID-19 vaccine. The CDR3 nucleotides are TGCAGTGCTGCTGTCCACACTGAAGCTTTCTTT. Its protein is CSAAVHTEAFF.